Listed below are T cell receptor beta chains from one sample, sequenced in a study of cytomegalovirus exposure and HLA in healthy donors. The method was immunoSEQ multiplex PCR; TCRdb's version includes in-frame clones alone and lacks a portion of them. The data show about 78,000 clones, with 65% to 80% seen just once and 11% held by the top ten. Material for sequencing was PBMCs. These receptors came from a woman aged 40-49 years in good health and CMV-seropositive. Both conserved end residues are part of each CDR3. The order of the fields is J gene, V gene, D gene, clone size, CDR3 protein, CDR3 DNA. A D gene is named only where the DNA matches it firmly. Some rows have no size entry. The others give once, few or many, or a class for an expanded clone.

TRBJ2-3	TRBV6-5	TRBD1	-	CASSYGQGTDTQYF	TGTGCCAGCAGTTACGGACAGGGAACAGATACGCAGTATTTT
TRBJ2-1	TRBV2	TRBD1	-	CASSPRQGIEQFF	TGTGCCAGCAGCCCGAGACAGGGGATCGAGCAGTTCTTC
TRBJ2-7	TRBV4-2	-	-	CASSQLVSYEQYF	TGTGCCAGCAGCCAACTCGTCAGCTACGAGCAGTACTTC
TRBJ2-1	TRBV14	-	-	CASSLWGRGVVYEQFF	TGTGCCAGCAGCCTTTGGGGCAGGGGCGTCGTCTATGAGCAGTTCTTC
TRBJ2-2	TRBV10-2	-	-	CASSEVGVTGELFF	TGCGCCAGCAGTGAGGTCGGGGTTACCGGGGAGCTGTTTTTT
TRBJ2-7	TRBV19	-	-	CASSETGLYEQYF	TGTGCCAGTAGTGAGACAGGTCTCTACGAGCAGTACTTC
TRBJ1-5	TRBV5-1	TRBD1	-	CASSLDGGQFSNQPQHF	TGCGCCAGCAGCTTGGATGGGGGACAGTTCAGCAATCAGCCCCAGCATTTT
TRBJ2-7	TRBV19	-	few	CASSVRGRGYEQYF	TGTGCCAGTAGTGTCAGGGGAAGAGGCTACGAGCAGTACTTC
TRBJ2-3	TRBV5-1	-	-	CASSLDRDTDTQYF	TGCGCCAGCAGCTTGGACAGGGACACAGATACGCAGTATTTT
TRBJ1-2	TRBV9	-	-	CASAKGQVPYGYTF	TGTGCCAGCGCCAAGGGGCAGGTCCCCTATGGCTACACCTTC
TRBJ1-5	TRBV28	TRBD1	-	CASNQGQGNNQPQHF	TGTGCCAGCAACCAGGGACAGGGGAACAATCAGCCCCAGCATTTT
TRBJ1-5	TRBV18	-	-	CASSEDGINQPQHF	TGTGCCAGCTCAGAGGACGGGATAAATCAGCCCCAGCATTTT
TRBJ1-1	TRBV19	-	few	CASAAGRGKTEAFF	TGTGCCAGTGCCGCCGGACGGGGGAAGACTGAAGCTTTCTTT
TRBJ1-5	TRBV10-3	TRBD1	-	CATGTGLGQPQHF	TGTGCCACCGGGACAGGGTTGGGACAGCCCCAGCATTTT
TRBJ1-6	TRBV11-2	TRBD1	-	CASSLAYTGTGQGSPLHF	TGTGCCAGCAGCTTAGCTTACACCGGGACAGGGCAGGGTTCACCCCTCCACTTT
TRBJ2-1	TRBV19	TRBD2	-	CASSNSGLAGNEQFF	TGTGCCAGTAGTAATTCCGGACTAGCGGGGAATGAGCAGTTCTTC
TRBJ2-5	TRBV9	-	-	CASSKDMYQETQYF	TGTGCCAGCAGCAAAGACATGTACCAAGAGACCCAGTACTTC
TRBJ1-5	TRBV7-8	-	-	CASSSLGIAGRSNQPQHF	TGTGCCAGCAGCTCGTTGGGAATCGCGGGACGGAGCAATCAGCCCCAGCATTTT
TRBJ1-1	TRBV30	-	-	CAWSKNTEAFF	TGTGCCTGGAGCAAAAACACTGAAGCTTTCTTT
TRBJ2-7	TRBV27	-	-	CASSLNLRADEQYF	TGTGCCAGCAGTTTGAATCTCAGGGCCGACGAGCAGTACTTC
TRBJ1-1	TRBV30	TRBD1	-	CAWSPGQLNTEAFF	TGTGCCTGGTCCCCGGGACAGTTGAACACTGAAGCTTTCTTT
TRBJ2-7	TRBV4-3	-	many	CASSQDPGSSYEQYF	TGCGCCAGCAGCCAAGATCCGGGGTCAAGCTACGAGCAGTACTTC
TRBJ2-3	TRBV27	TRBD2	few	CASSPRTSGTDTQYF	TGTGCCAGCAGCCCTAGGACTAGCGGCACAGATACGCAGTATTTT
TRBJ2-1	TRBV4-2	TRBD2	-	CASSLLELAEGNEQFF	TGTGCCAGCAGCCTCTTAGAACTAGCGGAGGGAAATGAGCAGTTCTTC
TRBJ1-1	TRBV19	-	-	CASRRRANTEAFF	TGTGCCAGTAGAAGGAGAGCGAACACTGAAGCTTTCTTT
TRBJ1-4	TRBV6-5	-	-	CASSYSGRGHEKLFF	TGTGCCAGCAGTTACTCGGGAAGGGGTCATGAAAAACTGTTTTTT
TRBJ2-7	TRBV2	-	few	CASHSFQGEQYF	TGTGCCAGCCACTCGTTCCAGGGCGAGCAGTACTTC
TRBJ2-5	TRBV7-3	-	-	CASSFGAGVGETQYF	TGTGCCAGCAGCTTTGGGGCAGGAGTAGGAGAGACCCAGTACTTC
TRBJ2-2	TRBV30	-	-	CAWSKPGLASSRELFF	TGTGCCTGGAGCAAACCGGGATTAGCGAGTTCCCGGGAGCTGTTTTTT
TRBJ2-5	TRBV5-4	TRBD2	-	CASSSGTSGGAWETQYF	TGTGCCAGCAGCTCGGGGACTAGCGGGGGGGCCTGGGAGACCCAGTACTTC
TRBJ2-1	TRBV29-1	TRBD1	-	CSVEDNPTGGVWNKQFF	TGCAGCGTTGAAGATAACCCCACAGGGGGCGTGTGGAATAAGCAGTTCTTC
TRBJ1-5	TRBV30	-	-	CAWSVAGGNQPQHF	TGTGCCTGGAGTGTTGCAGGGGGCAATCAGCCCCAGCATTTT
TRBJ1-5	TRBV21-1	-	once	CASKYANRNNQPQHF	TGTGCCAGCAAATACGCCAACAGGAACAATCAGCCCCAGCATTTT
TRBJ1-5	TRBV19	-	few	CASTMLAGVDQPQHF	TGTGCCAGCACTATGTTAGCGGGGGTTGATCAGCCCCAGCATTTT
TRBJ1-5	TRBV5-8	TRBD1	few	CASSPGQGDGQPQHF	TGTGCCAGCAGCCCGGGACAGGGGGATGGACAGCCCCAGCATTTT
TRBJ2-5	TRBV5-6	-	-	CASSSTTTGLYQETQYF	TGTGCCAGCAGTTCTACGACAACGGGACTCTACCAAGAGACCCAGTACTTC
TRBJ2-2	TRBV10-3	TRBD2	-	CAISAVAGDKTGELFF	TGTGCCATCAGTGCGGTAGCGGGAGACAAGACCGGGGAGCTGTTTTTT
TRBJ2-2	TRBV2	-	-	CASSSDITGELFF	TGTGCCAGCAGTTCTGACATCACCGGGGAGCTGTTTTTT
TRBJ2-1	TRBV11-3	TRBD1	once	CASSAYSTGQGTHEQFF	TGTGCCAGCAGCGCCTACTCCACCGGACAGGGCACGCATGAGCAGTTCTTC
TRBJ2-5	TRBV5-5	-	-	CASSLVAGFAQETQYF	TGTGCCAGCAGCTTGGTGGCAGGGTTTGCCCAAGAGACCCAGTACTTC
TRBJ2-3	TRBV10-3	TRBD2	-	CAISRTSGGSTDTQYF	TGTGCCATCAGCCGGACTAGCGGGGGGAGCACAGATACGCAGTATTTT
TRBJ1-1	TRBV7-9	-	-	CASSLGGIYTEAFF	TGTGCCAGCAGCTTAGGAGGGATCTACACTGAAGCTTTCTTT
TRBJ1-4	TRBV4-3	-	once	CASGQTQGRDEKLFF	TGCGCCAGCGGCCAAACTCAGGGGCGGGATGAAAAACTGTTTTTT
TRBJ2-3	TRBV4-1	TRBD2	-	CASSQPTSGRAVDTQYF	TGCGCCAGCAGCCAGCCAACTAGCGGGAGGGCCGTGGATACGCAGTATTTT
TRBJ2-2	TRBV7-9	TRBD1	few	CASSFTGVHTGELFF	TGTGCCAGCAGCTTCACAGGGGTCCACACCGGGGAGCTGTTTTTT
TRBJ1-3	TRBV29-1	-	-	CSVAGSSGNTIYF	TGCAGCGTTGCCGGGAGCTCTGGAAACACCATATATTTT
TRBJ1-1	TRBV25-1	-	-	CASSQGSAEAFF	TGTGCCAGCAGTCAGGGGAGCGCTGAAGCTTTCTTT